The source of this TCR beta chain is a study of T cell repertoires in cytomegalovirus infection. About the research overall: From public TCR beta signatures came an indication of both CMV infection and matching HLA type.

This clonotype has just a few counts. The antigen remains unidentified. This CDR3 region has 14 residues. Trimming cost V 6 bases and J 4 bases, with 15 bases left between them. The V gene's germline CDR1 is LNHDA and CDR2 SQIVND (reference sequence). One entry per CDR3 protein results from TCRdb running MiXCR on the reads. In the table there are roughly 340,000 distinct CDR3 sequences, 25% to 30% of which are singletons. V is TRBV19 and J is TRBJ1-2; perhaps TRBD1 as D (6 bases). This material consisted of cultured PBMCs, taken from culture after CMV antigen stimulation. The receptor was isolated from a human donor in good health (CMV status not recorded). Some clones in this sample may be carry-over from other donors' samples. CDR3 nucleotide sequence: TGTGCCAGTAGCCGGACAGCAACCTCCTATGGCTACACCTTC. Its protein is CASSRTATSYGYTF.